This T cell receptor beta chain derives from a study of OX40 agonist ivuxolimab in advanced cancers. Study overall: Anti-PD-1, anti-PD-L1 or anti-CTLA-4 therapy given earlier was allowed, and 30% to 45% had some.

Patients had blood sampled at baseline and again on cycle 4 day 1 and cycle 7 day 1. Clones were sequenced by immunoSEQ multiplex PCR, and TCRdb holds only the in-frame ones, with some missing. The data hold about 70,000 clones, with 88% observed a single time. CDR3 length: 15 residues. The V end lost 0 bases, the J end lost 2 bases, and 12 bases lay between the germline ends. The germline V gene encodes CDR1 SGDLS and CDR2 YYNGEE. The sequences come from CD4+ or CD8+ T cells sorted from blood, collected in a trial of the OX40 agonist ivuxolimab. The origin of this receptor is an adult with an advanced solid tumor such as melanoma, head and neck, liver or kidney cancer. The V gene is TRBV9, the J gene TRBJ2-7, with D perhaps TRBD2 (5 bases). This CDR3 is CASSVGRSGTYEQYF. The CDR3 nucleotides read TGTGCCAGCAGCGTAGGAAGAAGCGGAACCTACGAGCAGTACTTC.